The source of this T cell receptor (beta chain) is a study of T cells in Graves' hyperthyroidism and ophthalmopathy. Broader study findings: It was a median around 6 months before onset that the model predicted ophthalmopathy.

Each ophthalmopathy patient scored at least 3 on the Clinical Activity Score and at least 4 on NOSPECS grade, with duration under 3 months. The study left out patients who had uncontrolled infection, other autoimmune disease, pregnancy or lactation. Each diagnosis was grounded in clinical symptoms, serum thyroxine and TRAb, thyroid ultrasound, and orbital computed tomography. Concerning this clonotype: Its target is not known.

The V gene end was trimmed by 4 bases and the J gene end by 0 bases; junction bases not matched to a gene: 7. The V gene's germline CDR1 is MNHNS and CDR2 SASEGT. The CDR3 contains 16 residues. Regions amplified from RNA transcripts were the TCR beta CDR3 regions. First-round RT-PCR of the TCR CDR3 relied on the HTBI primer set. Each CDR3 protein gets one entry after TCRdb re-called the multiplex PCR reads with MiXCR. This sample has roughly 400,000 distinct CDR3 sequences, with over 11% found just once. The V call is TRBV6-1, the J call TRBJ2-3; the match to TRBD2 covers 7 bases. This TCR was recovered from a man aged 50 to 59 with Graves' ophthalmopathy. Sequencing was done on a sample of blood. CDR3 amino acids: CASSASSGKSTDTQYF. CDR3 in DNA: TGTGCCAGCAGTGCATCTAGCGGCAAAAGCACAGATACGCAGTATTTT.